This TCR beta chain derives from a study of radiotherapy plus CTLA-4 blockade in lung cancer (dated by TCRdb to 2016 to 2019). Regarding the complete study: Objective responses were observed in 18% of enrolled patients, and disease control was achieved in around 28%. The investigation overall reported the following: After treatment with radiotherapy and ipilimumab, TCR clones that came from tumors expanded in the peripheral blood. Increased serum interferon-beta after radiation, together with early dynamic changes in blood T cell clones, were reported to be the strongest predictors of response.

Trimming at the junction amounts to 4 bases on V and 4 bases on J, and the germline ends lie 10 bases apart. The CDR3 covers 13 residues, taking in both the cysteine and the phenylalanine. Only the CDR3 DNA stays, 39 bases, in frame from base 1. The germline V gene provides CDR1 MNHEY and CDR2 SVGAGI. To prepare the library, the immunoSEQ multiplex PCR assay was applied. The clones in this table, taken by TCRdb from immuneACCESS, are in-frame only. Not every clone is retained; where verified, under half of the shortfall comes from an unresolved V gene, and the cause of the rest is unknown. A total of about 93,000 clones appear in this sample, about 91% of them only once. The ten largest make up 4.5% to 6% of the sample. To note about this clone: It has no known antigen specificity. No base-level quality is on record; no much larger clone is a single base apart.

The study tested focal radiation therapy combined with CTLA-4 blockade (ipilimumab) in patients with chemo-refractory metastatic non-small-cell lung cancer. The starting material was peripheral blood, obtained from a patient treated with radiotherapy plus ipilimumab. The receptor's source is a human donor with non-small cell lung cancer that progressed on radiotherapy plus ipilimumab. The sequence is built from TRBV6-5 and TRBJ1-1; TRBD1 is a weak D gene call, 6 bases matching. The DNA reads TGTGCCAGCAGTTTTCGAGGGGGCACTGAAGCTTTCTTT. Translation gives CASSFRGGTEAFF.